One sample yielded the 16 T cell receptor beta chains listed below, sequenced in a study of cytotoxic CD8 clonotypes in ibrutinib-treated CLL. Clones were read by immunoSEQ multiplex PCR, and TCRdb kept only the in-frame ones, dropping some. The sample shows a few hundred thousand clones, under 80% of them seen only once. This sample comprised PBMCs, obtained after 24 months of ibrutinib treatment. The source of these receptors is a human donor with chronic lymphocytic leukemia.

The V gene is TRBV2, the J gene TRBJ2-6; D unclear. This CDR3 region has 17 residues. Germline CDR1 and CDR2: SNHLY and FYNNEI. V shed 3 bases and J shed 0 bases, with 12 bases lying between them. The CDR3 here is CASSEGGSYSGANVLTF. In nucleotides, the CDR3 is TGTGCCAGCAGTGAGGGCGGATCCTACTCTGGGGCCAACGTCCTGACTTTC. The whole variable domain, remainder taken from reference TRBV2 and TRBJ2-6, is EPEVTQTPSHQVTQMGQEVILRCVPISNHLYFYWYRQILGQKVEFLVSFYNNEISEKSEIFDDQFSVERPDGSNFTLKIRSTKLEDSAMYFCASSEGGSYSGANVLTFGAGSRLTVL.

The gene calls are TRBV6-6 and TRBJ2-1; D may be TRBD1 or TRBD2 (5 bases each). Trimming removed 4 bases from V and 4 bases from J, with 11 bases in between. Per germline, CDR1 MNHNY and CDR2 SVGAGI (reference sequence). The CDR3 spans 14 residues. The CDR3 nucleotides are TGTGCCAGCAGTTCGGGACCGGGTTACAATGAGCAGTTCTTC. It codes for CASSSGPGYNEQFF.

The chain combines TRBV20-1 with TRBJ2-3, with D possibly being TRBD2 (5 bases). Trimming removed 5 bases from V and 11 bases from J, with 14 bases in between. CDR1 is DFQATT, CDR2 SNEGSKA, per germline (reference sequence). The CDR3 is 11 amino acids. CDR3 in amino acids: CSAPLLEEQYF. In DNA, the CDR3 is TGCAGTGCTCCATTACTAGAAGAGCAGTATTTT.

The rearrangement links TRBV13 to TRBJ2-7; D not resolved. This CDR3 has 11 amino acids. The V gene's germline CDR1 is PRHDT and CDR2 FYEKMQ (reference sequence). V lost 5 bases and J 5 bases, leaving 7 bases between the germline ends. CDR3 nucleotide sequence: TGTGCCAGCAGCCTAAGGGACGAGCAGTACTTC. Translation gives CASSLRDEQYF.

The V gene is TRBV12-5, the J gene TRBJ2-5; D not certain. CDR1 and CDR2 (germline): LGHNT, FRNRAP. V was pared by 5 bases and J by 3 bases, with 13 bases between. There are 14 residues in the CDR3. CDR3 loop: CASGPGPIEETQYF. Here the CDR3 DNA reads TGTGCTAGTGGTCCCGGACCGATAGAAGAGACCCAGTACTTC.

The sample holds a few counts of this clone. The chain is built from TRBV9 and TRBJ2-1, with 10 positions matching TRBD2. CDR1 and CDR2 (germline): SGDLS, YYNGEE. Trimming at V came to 0 bases and at J to 3 bases, leaving 3 bases not matched to a gene. This CDR3 is 16 amino acids long. The CDR3 bases are TGTGCCAGCAGCGTAGCTAGCGGGAGCGTCTACAATGAGCAGTTCTTC. Its protein product is CASSVASGSVYNEQFF.

This clone was picked up a small number of times. The chain has TRBV7-8 and TRBJ1-2; D is ambiguous. Germline assignment: CDR1 SGHVS and CDR2 FQNEAQ. V gave up 1 base and J gave up 7 bases, with 10 bases separating them. The CDR3 is 13 residues long. Written as DNA, the CDR3 is TGTGCCAGCAGCTTAGGGCCAGAACGTGGCTACACCTTC. This encodes CASSLGPERGYTF.

The V and J genes are TRBV9 and TRBJ1-4; no firm D call. This CDR3 has 14 residues. The V end lost 2 bases, the J end lost 4 bases, and 9 bases lay between the germline ends. Germline V gene data show CDR1 as SGDLS and CDR2 as YYNGEE. The CDR3 region has the DNA TGTGCCAGCAGCGTGGGAGGCTATAATGAAAAACTGTTTTTT. Amino acids: CASSVGGYNEKLFF.

The V gene is TRBV29-1, the J gene TRBJ2-1; D is unresolved. Per germline, CDR1 SQVTM and CDR2 ANQGSEA. The CDR3 runs to 11 residues. Trimming pared 4 bases from V and 7 bases from J, leaving 8 bases between. The CDR3 DNA reads TGCAGCGTTGGTCCCCTGAATGAGCAGTTCTTC. Its protein product is CSVGPLNEQFF.

This sequence joins TRBV29-1 and TRBJ2-5; TRBD2 might be the D (6 bases). V dropped 0 bases and J dropped 1 base, with 18 bases sitting between them. Germline loops: CDR1 SQVTM, CDR2 ANQGSEA. The length of the CDR3 is 17 residues. Here the CDR3 DNA reads TGCAGCGTTGAAGATCTTGATAGCGGTCGGGCCCAAGAGACCCAGTACTTC. As protein: CSVEDLDSGRAQETQYF.

V usage is TRBV23-1 and J usage is TRBJ1-5; D gene uncertain. TRBV23-1 belongs to the ORF category, with a function that is uncertain. Deletions cut 1 base from V and 7 bases from J, with 20 bases between. This CDR3 is 17 amino acids long. CDR3 loop: CASSQYHRPQVGQPQHF. The CDR3 DNA sequence: TGCGCCAGCAGTCAATATCATAGACCCCAGGTGGGGCAGCCCCAGCATTTT.

This clone was detected only once. The V call is TRBV19, the J call TRBJ2-1; D remains ambiguous. From germline, CDR1 is LNHDA and CDR2 SQIVND (reference sequence). This CDR3 contains 12 residues. V lost 5 bases and J lost 12, with 14 bases in between. As DNA, the CDR3 is TGTGCCAGTAGTCCCCTAAAGGGTCGGCAGTTCTTC. Its protein is CASSPLKGRQFF.

V and J are TRBV5-1 and TRBJ1-2, with no clear D. The CDR3 covers 16 residues. Germline V gene data show CDR1 as SGHRS and CDR2 as YFSETQ. V was shortened by 0 bases and J by 1 base, with 13 bases between the two germline ends. The CDR3 nucleotides read TGCGCCAGCAGCTTGGGAGGGATGGGAAGTAACTATGGCTACACCTTC. Its protein product is CASSLGGMGSNYGYTF. The variable domain in full, completed from reference TRBV5-1 and TRBJ1-2, reads KAGVTQTPRYLIKTRGQQVTLSCSPISGHRSVSWYQQTPGQGLQFLFEYFSETQRNKGNFPGRFSGRQFSNSRSEMNVSTLELGDSALYLCASSLGGMGSNYGYTFGSGTRLTVV.

This chain joins TRBV4-2 and TRBJ1-2; no definite D call. Per the germline V gene, CDR1 is LGHNA and CDR2 is YNFKEQ. CDR3 length: 16 residues. Trimming pared 0 bases from V and 7 bases from J, leaving 18 bases between. In DNA form, the CDR3 reads TGTGCCAGCAGCCAAGAAGGCGGCCTTACAAGCCTTGGCTACACCTTC. This translates into CASSQEGGLTSLGYTF.

The V gene is TRBV6-5, the J gene TRBJ1-2, with D hard to call. The CDR3 covers 15 residues. V gave up 5 bases and J gave up 3 bases, with 16 bases separating them. Germline CDR1 is MNHEY and CDR2 is SVGAGI. Here the CDR3 reads CASSPLPGADYGYTF. DNA of the CDR3: TGTGCCAGCAGTCCCCTCCCTGGAGCAGACTATGGCTACACCTTC.

V and J are TRBV7-9 and TRBJ2-2; D unclear. Germline lookup yields CDR1 SEHNR and CDR2 FQNEAQ (reference sequence). Trimming stripped 0 bases from V and 2 bases from J, with 7 bases between. The CDR3 is made up of 15 amino acids. The CDR3 region has the DNA TGTGCCAGCAGCTTAGCGGGAATAAACACCGGGGAGCTGTTTTTT. Translating it yields CASSLAGINTGELFF. The full variable domain, in which reference TRBV7-9 and TRBJ2-2 provide the parts outside the CDR3, is DTGVSQNPRHKITKRGQNVTFRCDPISEHNRLYWYRQTLGQGPEFLTYFQNEAQLEKSRLLSDRFSAERPKGSFSTLEIQRTEQGDSAMYLCASSLAGINTGELFFGEGSRLTVL.